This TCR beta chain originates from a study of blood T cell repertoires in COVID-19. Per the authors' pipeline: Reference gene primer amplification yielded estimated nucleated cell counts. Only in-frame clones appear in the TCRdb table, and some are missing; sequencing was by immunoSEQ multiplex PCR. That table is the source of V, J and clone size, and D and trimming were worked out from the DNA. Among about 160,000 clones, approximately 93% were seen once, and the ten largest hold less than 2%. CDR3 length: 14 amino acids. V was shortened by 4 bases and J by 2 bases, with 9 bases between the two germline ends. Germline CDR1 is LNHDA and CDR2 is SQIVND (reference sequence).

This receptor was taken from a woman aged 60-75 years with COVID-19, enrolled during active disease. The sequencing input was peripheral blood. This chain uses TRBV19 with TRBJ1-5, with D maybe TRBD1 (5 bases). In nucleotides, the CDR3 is TGTGCCAGTAGTAACGACAGACGCAATCAGCCCCAGCATTTT. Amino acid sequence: CASSNDRRNQPQHF.